Here is one TCR beta chain with its context. No cognate antigen has been identified for it. The sample holds no much larger clone one base away, and base qualities are not on file. Spanning cysteine to phenylalanine, the CDR3 consists of 16 amino acids. Only the CDR3 DNA stays, 48 bases, in frame from base 1. V is clipped by 2 bases and J by 1 base, and the sequence between their germline boundaries is 15 bases long. The germline V gene (reference sequence) specifies SGHKS as CDR1 and YYEKEE as CDR2. The method behind the library was the immunoSEQ multiplex PCR assay. The immuneACCESS repertoire file appears here via TCRdb, limited to in-frame rearrangements. These files lack a portion of the clones; in checked studies, under half of the deficit traces to unresolved V genes, and the cause of the others is not known. For this sample there are some 150,000 clones; about 94% appear just once. The ten largest make up 11% to 15% of the sample.

This sample was taken from a study of control samples from healthy donors and cancer patients (dated by TCRdb to between 2020 and 2021). The source material was PBMCs. The rearrangement combines TRBV5-5 with TRBJ1-2; the D segment cannot be called with confidence. The clonotype comes from a man in his sixties with colorectal cancer. Here the CDR3 is given as CASSFGGRTNNYGYTF. The DNA reads TGTGCCAGCAGCTTTGGTGGCAGAACAAATAACTATGGCTACACCTTC.